This TCR beta chain was recorded in a study of tumor-infiltrating lymphocytes in primary liver carcinoma. Study-level points and caveats: Detection in all five tumor regions applied to only about 7-24% of top clones. Among the pair types, tumor region pairs showed more overlap than tumor-adjacent and tumor-blood pairs. Tumor top-250-clone fraction significantly exceeded that of blood (p = 0.039).

TCR beta cDNA was prepared out of roughly 0.5 ug total RNA by means of a constant-region primer. Three-round nested multiplex PCR performed with slightly modified ARM-PCR produced the TCR beta libraries. Running nine to ten cycles apiece, the first two PCR rounds relied on TRBV1-TRBV30 forward primers together with a C-beta reverse primer. TCRdb called the multiplex PCR reads again in MiXCR, with one record for every CDR3 protein. The sample holds approximately 100,000 distinct CDR3 sequences, approximately 70% seen once. About this clonotype: Its specificity is not known. At one boundary the junction diverges from the germline segment, which might be a read error.

Joint extraction of RNA and DNA used roughly 19-33 mg of bulk tissue that was unsorted. The CDR3 is made up of 17 amino acids. Germline CDR1 is SGHNT and CDR2 is YENEEA. The sequencing input was liver tumor tissue from sampling region 2. Subset meaning: tumor region T2, inferior pole. This clonotype originated in a woman aged 55-70 years with primary liver carcinoma and hepatitis B virus infection. V gene TRBV11-3 combines with J gene TRBJ2-2, with a tentative D call TRBD2 (5 bases). The chain's CDR3 is CAISLGRLSGNTGELVF. CDR3 coding DNA: TGTGCCATCAGCTTAGGCAGGCTATCGGGAAACACCGGGGAGCTGGTTTTT.